Listed below are T cell receptor beta chains from one sample, sequenced in a study of shared clonotypes between healthy human individuals. The protocol was immunoSEQ multiplex PCR, while the TCRdb copy is restricted to in-frame clones and leaves out a portion. The sample shows 1,500,000 or so clones, less than 99% of them seen only once. Sequenced: naive CD4+ T cells sorted from blood. Receptors were obtained from a man younger than 40 in good health. CDR3s include the opening cysteine and the closing phenylalanine or tryptophan. The D gene is left open where the match is weak. Only some rows state a clone size, as once, few, many or a class for expanded clones.

j_call v_call d_call clone_size cdr3_nt cdr3_aa
TRBJ2-1 TRBV7-2 TRBD2 . TGTGCCAGCAGCTTAGCGGGACTAGCGTACAATGAGCAGTTCTTC CASSLAGLAYNEQFF
TRBJ2-2 TRBV5-5 TRBD1 . TGTGCCAGCAGCCCCTCGACAGGGGGCTTAACCGGGGAGCTGTTTTTT CASSPSTGGLTGELFF
TRBJ1-1 TRBV19 . . TGTGCCAGTAGTAGGGGACTCGCTGAAGCTTTCTTT CASSRGLAEAFF
TRBJ2-1 TRBV7-2 TRBD2 . TGTGCCAGCAGCTTAGGGTGGGGAGGGTCCAATGAGCAGTTCTTC CASSLGWGGSNEQFF
TRBJ1-5 TRBV30 . . TGTGCCTGGAGTGTACGCGCAGGCTATCAGCCCCAGCATTTT CAWSVRAGYQPQHF
TRBJ2-5 TRBV27 TRBD1 once TGTGCCAGCAGTTTATCGATAAGGGGGCGAGAGACCCAGTACTTC CASSLSIRGRETQYF
TRBJ2-7 TRBV7-2 TRBD2 . TGTGCCAGCAGCTCAGAGCGGGAGGCCGAGCAGTACTTC CASSSEREAEQYF
TRBJ1-2 TRBV25-1 . . TGTGCCAGCAGTACGCCTCGGGGGGTGGACTATGGCTACACCTTC CASSTPRGVDYGYTF
TRBJ2-1 TRBV7-2 TRBD2 . TGTGCCAGCAGCTTGACGTTCGGGACTATCTCCTACAATGAGCAGTTCTTC CASSLTFGTISYNEQFF
TRBJ2-7 TRBV7-9 . . TGTGCCAGCAGCTTAGGAATCCGAGGTACCACCTACGAGCAGTACTTC CASSLGIRGTTYEQYF
TRBJ2-7 TRBV11-2 . . TGTGCCAGCAGCTTAAGGGCAGAGACCTACGAGCAGTACTTC CASSLRAETYEQYF
TRBJ1-5 TRBV4-1 . . TGCGCCAGCAGCCCAGGAGGCAGACGTCAGCCCCAGCATTTT CASSPGGRRQPQHF
TRBJ2-3 TRBV5-1 . . TGCGCCAGCAGTGCTACACTGGCAGATACGCAGTATTTT CASSATLADTQYF
TRBJ1-4 TRBV19 TRBD1 . TGTGCCAGTAGTCCCCGACAGGGTGTAACTAATGAAAAACTGTTTTTT CASSPRQGVTNEKLFF
TRBJ2-1 TRBV7-9 TRBD2 . TGTGCCAGCAGCTTAGGCGGGGGACTAGCCTTGAGCTCCTACAATGAGCAGTTCTTC CASSLGGGLALSSYNEQFF
TRBJ1-4 TRBV28 . . TGTGCCAGCAGTTGGAGGGCTGGGCGGGTTGGCGAAAAACTGTTTTTT CASSWRAGRVGEKLFF
TRBJ2-7 TRBV5-4 TRBD1 once TGTGCCAGCAGTATACAGGGGATCTCCTACGAGCAGTACTTC CASSIQGISYEQYF
TRBJ2-1 TRBV11-3 TRBD2 . TGTGCCAGCAGCCTACAAGCGGGAGGGGGAAGTGAGCAGTTCTTC CASSLQAGGGSEQFF
TRBJ1-5 TRBV28 . . TGTGCCAGCAGTTCCTCTTTGGGGGACTTTTATAGCAATCAGCCCCAGCATTTT CASSSSLGDFYSNQPQHF
TRBJ2-3 TRBV29-1 TRBD1 . TGCAGCGTGGGACAGGGGGTTGTTACGACAGATACGCAGTATTTT CSVGQGVVTTDTQYF
TRBJ2-7 TRBV20-1 TRBD1 . TGCAGTGCCGGGACAGTCTACGAGCAGTACTTC CSAGTVYEQYF
TRBJ2-3 TRBV27 . . TGTGCCAGCAGTTTAAGAGTGGGGCCGGATACGCAGTATTTT CASSLRVGPDTQYF
TRBJ2-7 TRBV15 TRBD1 . TGTGCCACCAGCAGCCGGGACAGGGGCGAGCAGTACTTC CATSSRDRGEQYF
TRBJ2-1 TRBV19 TRBD2 once TGTGCCAGTAGTATGTATATAAGCGGGAGTGGCGATGAGCAGTTCTTC CASSMYISGSGDEQFF
TRBJ2-7 TRBV5-1 TRBD2 . TGCGCCAGCAGCTTACAACCAACTAGCGTTAGCTACGAGCAGTACTTC CASSLQPTSVSYEQYF
TRBJ2-5 TRBV9 TRBD1 . TGTGCCAGCAGCGCCGGACAGGGGAAAGAGACCCAGTACTTC CASSAGQGKETQYF
TRBJ1-4 TRBV4-2 . . TGTGCCAGCAGCCAAGATAGGGCCGACGGGCGAAAACTGTTTTTT CASSQDRADGRKLFF
TRBJ2-7 TRBV7-2 TRBD2 . TGTGCCAGCAGCCCTAGCGGCACCTCCTACGAGCAGTACTTC CASSPSGTSYEQYF
TRBJ1-1 TRBV18 . . TGTGCCAGCTCACCACCGCGGGGGGAGGGTAGTGAAGCTTTCTTT CASSPPRGEGSEAFF
TRBJ1-4 TRBV5-1 . . TGCGCCAGCAGCTTGGGCAGGAGTAATGAAAAACTGTTTTTT CASSLGRSNEKLFF
TRBJ2-2 TRBV29-1 . . TGCAGCGTTCTTGGGGGAGTGAACACCGGGGAGCTGTTTTTT CSVLGGVNTGELFF
TRBJ2-3 TRBV10-1 . . TGCGCCAGCAGTGAGGGGGCAACCGATACGCAGTATTTT CASSEGATDTQYF
TRBJ2-1 TRBV27 TRBD2 . TGTGCCAGCAGTTTCAACGTAGCGGGTAGCTACAATGAGCAGTTCTTC CASSFNVAGSYNEQFF
TRBJ2-2 TRBV15 . . TGTGCCACCAGCCCGATAGCCACCGGGGAGCTGTTTTTT CATSPIATGELFF
TRBJ1-2 TRBV6-1 . . TGTGCCAGCACCCTATTAGGAAGCTATGGCTACACCTTC CASTLLGSYGYTF
TRBJ2-4 TRBV5-1 TRBD2 . TGCGCCAGCAGCCTCCGGACTAGCGGGATTTACATTCAGTACTTC CASSLRTSGIYIQYF
TRBJ2-3 TRBV4-3 . . TGCGCCAGCAGCCAAGGGTGGACAGACACAGATACGCAGTATTTT CASSQGWTDTDTQYF
TRBJ2-4 TRBV28 . . TGTGCCAGCAATGAACCTCCGGGAAACATTCAGTACTTC CASNEPPGNIQYF
TRBJ1-1 TRBV2 . . TGTGCCAGCAGCCTACCCCCACACAAGGGCACTGAAGCTTTCTTT CASSLPPHKGTEAFF
TRBJ2-1 TRBV5-1 TRBD2 . TGCGCCAGCAGCTTGGTAGCGGGAGGACCCTACAATGAGCAGTTCTTC CASSLVAGGPYNEQFF